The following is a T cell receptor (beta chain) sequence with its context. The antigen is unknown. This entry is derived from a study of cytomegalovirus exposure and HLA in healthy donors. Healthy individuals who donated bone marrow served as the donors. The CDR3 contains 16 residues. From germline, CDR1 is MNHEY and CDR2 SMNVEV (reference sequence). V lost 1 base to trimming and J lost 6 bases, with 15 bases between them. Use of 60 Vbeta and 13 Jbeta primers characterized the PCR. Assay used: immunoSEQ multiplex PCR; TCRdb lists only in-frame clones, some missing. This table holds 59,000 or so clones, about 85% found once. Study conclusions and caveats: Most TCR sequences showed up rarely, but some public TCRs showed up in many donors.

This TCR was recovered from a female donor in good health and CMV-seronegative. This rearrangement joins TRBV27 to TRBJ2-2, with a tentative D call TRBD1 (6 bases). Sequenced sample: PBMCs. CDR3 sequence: CASSLWAGVTAGELFF. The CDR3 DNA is TGTGCCAGCAGTTTATGGGCAGGGGTGACCGCCGGGGAGCTGTTTTTT.